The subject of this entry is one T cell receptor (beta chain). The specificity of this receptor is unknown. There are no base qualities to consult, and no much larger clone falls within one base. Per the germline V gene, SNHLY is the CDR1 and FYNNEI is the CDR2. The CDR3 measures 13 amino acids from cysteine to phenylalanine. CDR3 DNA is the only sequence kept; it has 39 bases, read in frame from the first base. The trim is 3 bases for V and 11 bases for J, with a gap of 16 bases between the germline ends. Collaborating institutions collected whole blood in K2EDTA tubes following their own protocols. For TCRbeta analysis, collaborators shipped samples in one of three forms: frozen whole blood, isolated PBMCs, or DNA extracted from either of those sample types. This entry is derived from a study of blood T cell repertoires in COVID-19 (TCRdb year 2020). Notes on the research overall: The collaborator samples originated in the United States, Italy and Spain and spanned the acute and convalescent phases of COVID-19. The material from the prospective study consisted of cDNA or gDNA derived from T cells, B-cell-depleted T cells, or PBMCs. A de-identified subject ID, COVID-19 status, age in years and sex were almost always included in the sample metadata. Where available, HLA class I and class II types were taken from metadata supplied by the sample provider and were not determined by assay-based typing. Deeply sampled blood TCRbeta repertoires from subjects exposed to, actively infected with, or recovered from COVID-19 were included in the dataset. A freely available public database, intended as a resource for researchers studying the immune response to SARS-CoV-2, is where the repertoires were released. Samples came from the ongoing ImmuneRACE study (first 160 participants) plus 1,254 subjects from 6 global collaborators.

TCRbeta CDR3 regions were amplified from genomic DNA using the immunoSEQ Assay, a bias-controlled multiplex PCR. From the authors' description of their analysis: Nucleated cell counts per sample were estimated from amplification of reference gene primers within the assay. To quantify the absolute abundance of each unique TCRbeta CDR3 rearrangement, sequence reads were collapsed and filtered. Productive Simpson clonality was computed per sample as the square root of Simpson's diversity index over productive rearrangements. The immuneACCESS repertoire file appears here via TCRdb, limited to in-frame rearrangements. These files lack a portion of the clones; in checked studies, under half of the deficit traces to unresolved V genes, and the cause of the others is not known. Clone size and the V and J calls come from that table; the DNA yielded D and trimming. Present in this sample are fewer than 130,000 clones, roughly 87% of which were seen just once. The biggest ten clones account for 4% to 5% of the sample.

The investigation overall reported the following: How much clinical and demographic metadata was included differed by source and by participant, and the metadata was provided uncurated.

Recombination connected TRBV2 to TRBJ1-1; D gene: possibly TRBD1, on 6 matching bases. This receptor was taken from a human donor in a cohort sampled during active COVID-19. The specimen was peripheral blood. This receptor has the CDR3 CASSDSGAFMAFF. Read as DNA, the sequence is TGTGCCAGCAGTGACTCAGGGGCGTTTATGGCTTTCTTT.